Listed below are T cell receptor beta chains from one sample, sequenced in a study of human T cells and chemical hapten exposure. TCRdb passed the RACE reads through MiXCR, listing each CDR3 protein once. The data hold about 140,000 distinct CDR3 sequences, with approximately 12% observed a single time. The source material was whole blood, sampled in connection with sensitization to the hapten diphenylcyclopropenone (DPC). The receptors were sampled from a woman aged 50 to 60 with alopecia areata. Some clones in this sample may be carry-over from other donors' samples. Both conserved end residues are part of each CDR3. Fields, in order: clone size, D gene, J gene, V gene, CDR3 DNA, CDR3 protein. The D gene is left open where the match is weak. Rows may omit the clone size; those that give it use once, few, many or a size class.

abundance: NA
d_gene: NA
j_gene: TRBJ2-1
v_gene: TRBV11-2
CDR3nt: TGTGCCAGCAGCCGAGGATGGGGGGGCTGGGAGCAGTTCTTC
CDR3aa: CASSRGWGGWEQFF

abundance: many
d_gene: NA
j_gene: TRBJ2-1
v_gene: TRBV11-2
CDR3nt: TGTGCCAGCAGCTTAAAAGGGGGACCACCCCGCAACAATGAGCAGTTCTTC
CDR3aa: CASSLKGGPPRNNEQFF

abundance: few
d_gene: NA
j_gene: TRBJ1-6
v_gene: TRBV4-3
CDR3nt: TGCGCCAGCAGCCAAAATTCAGGGAATAATTCACCCCTCCACTTT
CDR3aa: CASSQNSGNNSPLHF

abundance: many
d_gene: NA
j_gene: TRBJ2-7
v_gene: TRBV19
CDR3nt: TGTGCCAGTAGTTGGGACTTGTCCTACGAGCAGTACTTC
CDR3aa: CASSWDLSYEQYF

abundance: NA
d_gene: NA
j_gene: TRBJ2-6
v_gene: TRBV24-1
CDR3nt: TGTGCCACCAGTGGGGGCAGCGATTTTTTCTCTGGGGCCAACGTCCTGACTTTC
CDR3aa: CATSGGSDFFSGANVLTF

abundance: many
d_gene: TRBD1
j_gene: TRBJ1-1
v_gene: TRBV28
CDR3nt: TGTGCCAGCAGAGGCCGAGGGGGCAGGGGAACTGAAGCTTTCTTT
CDR3aa: CASRGRGGRGTEAFF

abundance: many
d_gene: NA
j_gene: TRBJ1-1
v_gene: TRBV12-3/TRBV12-4
CDR3nt: TGTGCCAGCAGCTCGGGACTCATAAACACTGAAGCTTTCTTT
CDR3aa: CASSSGLINTEAFF

abundance: few
d_gene: NA
j_gene: TRBJ1-6
v_gene: TRBV5-6
CDR3nt: TGTGCCAGCAGCTTCGCCGGGGTAGGGAGCTCCTATAATTCACCCCTCCACTTT
CDR3aa: CASSFAGVGSSYNSPLHF

abundance: few
d_gene: NA
j_gene: TRBJ2-4
v_gene: TRBV7-3
CDR3nt: TGTGCCAGCAGCCTATTAGCAGGAGCAGCCAAAAACATTCAGTACTTC
CDR3aa: CASSLLAGAAKNIQYF

abundance: few
d_gene: NA
j_gene: TRBJ2-7
v_gene: TRBV3-1
CDR3nt: TGTGCCAGCAGCCAAGATAGAGGACTAACAACACCCTCCTACGAGCAGTACTTC
CDR3aa: CASSQDRGLTTPSYEQYF

abundance: NA
d_gene: TRBD2
j_gene: TRBJ2-7
v_gene: TRBV20-1
CDR3nt: TGCAGTGCCCTGGCGGGGACTAGCGTCTACGAGCAGTACTTC
CDR3aa: CSALAGTSVYEQYF

abundance: NA
d_gene: NA
j_gene: TRBJ1-2
v_gene: TRBV20-1
CDR3nt: TGCAGTGCCCACCGACAGACCAGGATCTATGGCTACACCTTC
CDR3aa: CSAHRQTRIYGYTF

abundance: few
d_gene: TRBD2
j_gene: TRBJ2-5
v_gene: TRBV15
CDR3nt: TGTGCCACCAGCAGAGGGGCTAGCGGGAGGGGAGAGCACCAGTACTTC
CDR3aa: CATSRGASGRGEHQYF

abundance: NA
d_gene: NA
j_gene: TRBJ2-4
v_gene: TRBV29-1
CDR3nt: TGCAGCGTCGTAGGGGGGTTTAGGGACATTCAGTACTTC
CDR3aa: CSVVGGFRDIQYF

abundance: NA
d_gene: NA
j_gene: TRBJ2-3
v_gene: TRBV12-3/TRBV12-4
CDR3nt: TGTGCCAGCAGTCCCATCGATACGCAGTATTTT
CDR3aa: CASSPIDTQYF

abundance: NA
d_gene: NA
j_gene: TRBJ2-2
v_gene: TRBV11-2
CDR3nt: TGTGCCAGCAGCCCGAACGGACGGGTGGTCACCGGGGAGCTGTTTTTT
CDR3aa: CASSPNGRVVTGELFF

abundance: many
d_gene: NA
j_gene: TRBJ2-1
v_gene: TRBV9
CDR3nt: TGTGCCAGCACCCGGGACGGGACTTACAATGAGCAGTTCTTC
CDR3aa: CASTRDGTYNEQFF

abundance: many
d_gene: NA
j_gene: TRBJ1-5
v_gene: TRBV2
CDR3nt: TGTGCCAGCAGTGAAGGGACCGCGAATCAGCCCCAGCATTTT
CDR3aa: CASSEGTANQPQHF

abundance: few
d_gene: TRBD1
j_gene: TRBJ2-2
v_gene: TRBV28
CDR3nt: TGTGCCAGCAGTTTATGGAAGGGGACAGGGGGACCCAGCGGGGAGCTGTTTTTT
CDR3aa: CASSLWKGTGGPSGELFF

abundance: many
d_gene: NA
j_gene: TRBJ1-3
v_gene: TRBV29-1
CDR3nt: TGCAGCGTCGCCGGCCGGGAGTTCGGAAACACCATATATTTT
CDR3aa: CSVAGREFGNTIYF

abundance: few
d_gene: NA
j_gene: TRBJ1-6
v_gene: TRBV20-1
CDR3nt: TGCAGTGCTAGGGGGGAAGGTCTCTCCTATAATTCACCCCTCCACTTT
CDR3aa: CSARGEGLSYNSPLHF

abundance: many
d_gene: TRBD1
j_gene: TRBJ2-1
v_gene: TRBV12-3/TRBV12-4
CDR3nt: TGTGCCAGCACCCGGACAGGGGGCTCCTCGGGCGCTAGCGGGGTTCTCTACAATGAGCAGTTCTTC
CDR3aa: CASTRTGGSSGASGVLYNEQFF

abundance: many
d_gene: TRBD1
j_gene: TRBJ1-2
v_gene: TRBV20-1
CDR3nt: TGCAGTGCTTGGGACAGGGGGGAAGATGGCTACACCTTC
CDR3aa: CSAWDRGEDGYTF

abundance: few
d_gene: TRBD1
j_gene: TRBJ2-7
v_gene: TRBV20-1
CDR3nt: TGCAGTGCCGGCGGGCAGGGGGCGAGCGAGCAGTACTTC
CDR3aa: CSAGGQGASEQYF

abundance: NA
d_gene: TRBD1
j_gene: TRBJ1-2
v_gene: TRBV20-1
CDR3nt: TGCAGTGCTAGACCTAGGCAGGGGGTCGCCTATGGCTACACCTTC
CDR3aa: CSARPRQGVAYGYTF

abundance: many
d_gene: NA
j_gene: TRBJ2-2
v_gene: TRBV6-2/TRBV6-3
CDR3nt: TGTGCCAGCAGTTACCAGAACACCGGGGAGCTGTTTTTT
CDR3aa: CASSYQNTGELFF

abundance: NA
d_gene: TRBD2
j_gene: TRBJ2-2
v_gene: TRBV27
CDR3nt: TGTGCTAGCGGGAGGGCCAATTTAAACACCGGGGAGCTGTTTTTT
CDR3aa: CASGRANLNTGELFF

abundance: NA
d_gene: TRBD2
j_gene: TRBJ2-3
v_gene: TRBV24-1
CDR3nt: TGTGCCACCAGTGACCCGACTAGCGGGAAGGAAGATACGCAGTATTTT
CDR3aa: CATSDPTSGKEDTQYF

abundance: NA
d_gene: NA
j_gene: TRBJ1-1
v_gene: TRBV7-2
CDR3nt: TGTGCCAGCAGCTGGAGGGAGGGCACTGAAGCTTTCTTT
CDR3aa: CASSWREGTEAFF

abundance: few
d_gene: NA
j_gene: TRBJ2-3
v_gene: TRBV4-1
CDR3nt: TGCGCCAGCAGCCTAAAGCTGGACACAGATACGCAGTATTTT
CDR3aa: CASSLKLDTDTQYF

abundance: few
d_gene: NA
j_gene: TRBJ2-1
v_gene: TRBV5-1
CDR3nt: TGCGCCAGCAGCTTGAGAGGCGGGAATAGTGAGCAGTTCTTC
CDR3aa: CASSLRGGNSEQFF

abundance: many
d_gene: NA
j_gene: TRBJ2-7
v_gene: TRBV11-3
CDR3nt: TGTGCCAGCAGCCTGGAGAGGTCAAAGGAAAAGGGGCAGTACTTC
CDR3aa: CASSLERSKEKGQYF

abundance: many
d_gene: NA
j_gene: TRBJ2-5
v_gene: TRBV5-4
CDR3nt: TGTGCCAGCAGCTCCGGACTACGACAAGAGACCCAGTACTTC
CDR3aa: CASSSGLRQETQYF

abundance: many
d_gene: TRBD1
j_gene: TRBJ1-6
v_gene: TRBV5-1
CDR3nt: TGCGCCAGCAGCGCCGGGACAGCGAAAAATTCACCCCTCCACTTT
CDR3aa: CASSAGTAKNSPLHF

abundance: few
d_gene: NA
j_gene: TRBJ2-2
v_gene: TRBV5-1
CDR3nt: TGCGCCAGCAGCTTGGCCTCCCAGGGCGGGGAGCTGTTTTTT
CDR3aa: CASSLASQGGELFF

abundance: few
d_gene: NA
j_gene: TRBJ2-6
v_gene: TRBV20-1
CDR3nt: TGCAGTGCTAGAGTCGGAGGGACCTCTGGGGCCAACGTCCTGACTTTC
CDR3aa: CSARVGGTSGANVLTF

abundance: many
d_gene: NA
j_gene: TRBJ2-2
v_gene: TRBV11-2
CDR3nt: TGTGCCAGCAGCTTAAAGGTCGACACCGGGGAGCTGTTTTTT
CDR3aa: CASSLKVDTGELFF

abundance: few
d_gene: TRBD2
j_gene: TRBJ2-1
v_gene: TRBV5-1
CDR3nt: TGCGCCAGCAGCTTGCCAGCGGGAGACTACAATGAGCAGTTCTTC
CDR3aa: CASSLPAGDYNEQFF

abundance: NA
d_gene: TRBD2
j_gene: TRBJ2-2
v_gene: TRBV20-1
CDR3nt: TGCAGTGCTCCAAAGGGAGGGCGAGACGGGGAGCTGTTTTTT
CDR3aa: CSAPKGGRDGELFF

abundance: NA
d_gene: TRBD2
j_gene: TRBJ2-5
v_gene: TRBV12-3/TRBV12-4
CDR3nt: TGTGCCAGCAGCCCCGCCGGGACTAAGACCCAGTACTTC
CDR3aa: CASSPAGTKTQYF

abundance: few
d_gene: NA
j_gene: TRBJ2-2
v_gene: TRBV12-3/TRBV12-4
CDR3nt: TGTGCCAGCAGAACCGGGACCTTCACCGGGGAGCTGTTTTTT
CDR3aa: CASRTGTFTGELFF

abundance: few
d_gene: NA
j_gene: TRBJ2-2
v_gene: TRBV20-1
CDR3nt: TGCAGTCTCGGACTTCGGGGTAACACCGGGGAGCTGTTTTTT
CDR3aa: CSLGLRGNTGELFF

abundance: once
d_gene: NA
j_gene: TRBJ1-6
v_gene: TRBV6-2/TRBV6-3
CDR3nt: TGTGCCAGCAGTTACTCGGGCAGGGGACCGGGTTCACCCCTCCACTTT
CDR3aa: CASSYSGRGPGSPLHF